Sequencing of this TCR beta chain was carried out in a study of T cells after yellow fever vaccination. Study background: Low-cell-number fractions underwent preparation using SMART-Seq v4 Ultra Low Input.

Overall study results and limits: One caveat is that FACS-sorted repertoires could contain abundant clonotypes contaminating from the bulk population. The CD4 compartment and the CD8 compartment contained a small share of clonotypes in common.

This clonotype was seen a handful of times. Its antigen is unidentified. The TCR cDNA carried a universal primer site and UMIs from 5'RACE template switching. TCRdb passed the 5' RACE reads through MiXCR, listing each CDR3 protein once. The table lists 350,000 or so distinct CDR3 sequences, roughly 8% of them singletons. Trimming pared 3 bases from V and 3 bases from J, leaving 9 bases between. The CDR3 loop spans 13 amino acids. CDR1 is MNHEY, CDR2 SVGAGI, per germline. The receptor comes from a man between 18 and 29 years old who received the YFV17D yellow fever vaccine. This chain joins TRBV6-5 and TRBJ2-7; D not certain. Sample: PBMCs, taken about 41 days after the first yellow fever vaccination. The CDR3 loop reads CASSYGTFYEQYF. The CDR3 DNA reads TGTGCCAGCAGTTATGGTACTTTCTACGAGCAGTACTTC.